A selection of T cell receptor beta chains follows, all from one sample in a study of early T cells in non-severe SARS-CoV-2 infection. TCRdb redid the calling of the 5' RACE reads with MiXCR, one entry per CDR3 protein. The sample includes roughly 76,000 distinct CDR3 sequences, approximately 12% seen only once; the top ten take about 4.2%. The specimen was whole blood. These receptors all come from an adult who was a healthcare worker with PCR-confirmed SARS-CoV-2 infection or an uninfected control (not recorded which). Both conserved end residues are part of each CDR3. A D gene is named only where the DNA matches it firmly. Size is omitted from some rows. Given values are once, few, many or a class for expanded clones.

d_call	v_call	j_call	clone_size	cdr3_length	cdr3_aa	cdr3_nt
.	TRBV28	TRBJ2-5	many	14	CASTTAGPQETQYF	TGTGCCAGCACAACCGCCGGGCCTCAAGAGACCCAGTACTTC
TRBD2	TRBV3-1	TRBJ2-3	few	18	CASSRKGLAGPNTDTQYF	TGTGCCAGCAGCCGAAAAGGACTAGCGGGACCAAATACAGATACGCAGTATTTT
TRBD2	TRBV30	TRBJ2-3	many	16	CAWNTGLAGSTDTQYF	TGTGCCTGGAATACAGGACTAGCGGGTTCCACAGATACGCAGTATTTT
.	TRBV7-6	TRBJ1-5	many	13	CASSLTLGQPQHF	TGTGCCAGCAGCTTAACCCTCGGTCAGCCCCAGCATTTT
TRBD2	TRBV5-4	TRBJ2-3	.	15	CASSHPTSRADTQYF	TGTGCCAGCAGCCACCCGACTAGCAGAGCAGATACGCAGTATTTT
.	TRBV7-6	TRBJ2-3	many	13	CASSPRPTDTQYF	TGTGCCAGCAGCCCCCGGCCCACAGATACGCAGTATTTT
TRBD1	TRBV5-5	TRBJ2-7	.	16	CASSLESGQSSYEQYF	TGTGCCAGCAGTTTGGAATCGGGACAGAGCTCCTACGAGCAGTACTTC
TRBD2	TRBV7-2	TRBJ2-1	few	20	CASSPQGGLAGEIPYNEQFF	TGTGCCAGCAGCCCCCAAGGGGGACTAGCGGGGGAGATACCCTACAATGAGCAGTTCTTC
.	TRBV29-1	TRBJ1-2	.	15	CSVDDETDDNYGYTF	TGCAGCGTTGATGACGAGACAGATGATAACTATGGCTACACCTTC
.	TRBV9	TRBJ1-1	.	16	CASSAGVSMRNTEAFF	TGTGCCAGCAGCGCAGGGGTCTCCATGAGGAACACTGAAGCTTTCTTT
TRBD1	TRBV19	TRBJ2-5	few	14	CASRDRGLQETQYF	TGTGCCAGTAGAGACAGGGGGCTTCAAGAGACCCAGTACTTC
TRBD1	TRBV29-1	TRBJ1-2	few	11	CSGGQEYGYTF	TGCAGCGGGGGACAGGAGTATGGCTACACCTTC
.	TRBV5-1	TRBJ2-1	many	16	CASSLASQVGTNEQFF	TGCGCCAGCAGCTTGGCCTCCCAGGTGGGGACCAATGAGCAGTTCTTC
TRBD2	TRBV20-1	TRBJ2-2	.	15	CSARVPGLGGGELFF	TGCAGTGCTAGAGTACCGGGACTAGGGGGCGGGGAGCTGTTTTTT
.	TRBV7-9	TRBJ1-4	few	12	CAAQGPGEKLFF	TGTGCCGCGCAGGGGCCGGGTGAAAAACTGTTTTTT
TRBD1	TRBV20-1	TRBJ2-3	.	15	CSARDRQGAADTQYF	TGCAGTGCTAGAGATCGACAGGGGGCGGCAGATACGCAGTATTTT
.	TRBV28	TRBJ2-3	.	11	CASIGEDTQYF	TGTGCCAGCATCGGAGAAGATACGCAGTATTTT
TRBD1	TRBV10-2	TRBJ2-7	many	15	CASSESGGRTYEQYF	TGCGCCAGCAGTGAATCAGGGGGCAGAACCTACGAGCAGTACTTC
.	TRBV7-9	TRBJ2-1	few	14	CASSLASADNEQFF	TGTGCCAGCAGCTTAGCTAGCGCGGACAATGAGCAGTTCTTC
.	TRBV29-1	TRBJ2-7	many	10	CSAGTYEQYF	TGCAGCGCTGGGACCTACGAGCAGTACTTC
TRBD2	TRBV25-1	TRBJ2-7	many	19	CASSHSPNRLAGDSYEQYF	TGTGCCAGCAGTCACTCGCCGAATAGACTAGCGGGGGACTCCTACGAGCAGTACTTC
TRBD1	TRBV20-1	TRBJ1-5	few	13	CSGWTGLTQPQHF	TGCAGTGGGTGGACAGGGTTAACTCAGCCCCAGCATTTT
.	TRBV7-9	TRBJ1-1	many	12	CASSLMNTEAFF	TGTGCCAGCAGCCTTATGAACACTGAAGCTTTCTTT
.	TRBV28	TRBJ1-1	.	15	CASSSGGAQNTEAFF	TGTGCCAGCAGCAGCGGGGGGGCCCAAAACACTGAAGCTTTCTTT
.	TRBV5-5	TRBJ1-4	many	12	CASSPFEEKLFF	TGTGCCAGCAGCCCCTTCGAGGAAAAACTGTTTTTT
.	TRBV9	TRBJ1-2	.	12	CASSVGNYGYTF	TGTGCCAGCAGCGTAGGCAACTATGGCTACACCTTC
.	TRBV7-8	TRBJ2-1	many	13	CASSTQKNNEQFF	TGTGCCAGCTCTACCCAGAAGAACAATGAGCAGTTCTTC
TRBD1	TRBV3-1	TRBJ2-1	.	16	CASSQEQGAEVNEQFF	TGTGCCAGCAGCCAAGAGCAGGGGGCAGAGGTTAATGAGCAGTTCTTC
.	TRBV4-1	TRBJ2-3	many	17	CASSPSEGGRGADTQYF	TGCGCCAGCAGCCCGTCCGAAGGGGGGAGGGGAGCAGATACGCAGTATTTT
.	TRBV10-2	TRBJ1-1	.	14	CASSSESLNTEAFF	TGCGCCAGCAGTTCAGAGTCCCTAAACACTGAAGCTTTCTTT
TRBD2	TRBV20-1	TRBJ2-3	many	18	CSAPGRGRLADGTDTQYF	TGCAGTGCGCCAGGACGTGGGAGACTAGCAGACGGCACAGATACGCAGTATTTT
.	TRBV20-1	TRBJ1-1	many	12	CTPVGENTEAFF	TGCACCCCGGTGGGGGAGAACACTGAAGCTTTCTTT
.	TRBV4-2	TRBJ2-1	few	17	CASSRLFRDRKYNEQFF	TGTGCCAGCAGCCGCCTTTTCCGGGATCGGAAATACAATGAGCAGTTCTTC
.	TRBV5-4	TRBJ1-2	few	15	CASSTSAGSWYGYTF	TGTGCCAGCAGCACTAGTGCAGGGAGTTGGTATGGCTACACCTTC